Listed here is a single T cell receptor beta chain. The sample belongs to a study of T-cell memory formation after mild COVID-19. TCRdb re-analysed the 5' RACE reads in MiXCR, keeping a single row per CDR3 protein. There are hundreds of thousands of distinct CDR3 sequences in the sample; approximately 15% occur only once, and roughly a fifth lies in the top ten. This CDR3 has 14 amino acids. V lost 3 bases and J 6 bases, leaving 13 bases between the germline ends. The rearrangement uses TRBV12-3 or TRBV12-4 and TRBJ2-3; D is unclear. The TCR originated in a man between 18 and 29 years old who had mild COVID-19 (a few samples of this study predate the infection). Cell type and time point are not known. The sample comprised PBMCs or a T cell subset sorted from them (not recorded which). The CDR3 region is CASSLEFRRDTQYF. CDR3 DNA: TGTGCCAGCAGTTTGGAGTTTCGACGGGATACGCAGTATTTT.